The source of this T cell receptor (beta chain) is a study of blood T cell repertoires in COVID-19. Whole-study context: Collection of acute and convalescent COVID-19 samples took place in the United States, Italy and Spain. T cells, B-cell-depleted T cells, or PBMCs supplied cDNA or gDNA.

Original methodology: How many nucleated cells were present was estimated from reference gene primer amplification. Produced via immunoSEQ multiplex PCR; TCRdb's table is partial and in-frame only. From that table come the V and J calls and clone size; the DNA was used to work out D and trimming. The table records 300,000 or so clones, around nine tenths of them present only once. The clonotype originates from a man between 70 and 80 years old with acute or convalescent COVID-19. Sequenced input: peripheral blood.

CDR3 amino acids: CATSRAGFREAFF. For the CDR3, the DNA is TGTGCCACCAGCAGAGCCGGGTTTCGAGAAGCTTTCTTT. This chain uses TRBV15 with TRBJ1-1; D is ambiguous. V was trimmed by 1 base and J by 8 bases, leaving 11 bases between them. The CDR3 is 13 residues long. Germline lookup yields CDR1 LNHNV and CDR2 YYDKDF (reference sequence). The full variable domain, its missing parts supplied by reference TRBV15 and TRBJ1-1, is DAMVIQNPRYQVTQFGKPVTLSCSQTLNHNVMYWYQQKSSQAPKLLFHYYDKDFNNEADTPDNFQSRRPNTSFCFLDIRSPGLGDTAMYLCATSRAGFREAFFGQGTRLTVV.